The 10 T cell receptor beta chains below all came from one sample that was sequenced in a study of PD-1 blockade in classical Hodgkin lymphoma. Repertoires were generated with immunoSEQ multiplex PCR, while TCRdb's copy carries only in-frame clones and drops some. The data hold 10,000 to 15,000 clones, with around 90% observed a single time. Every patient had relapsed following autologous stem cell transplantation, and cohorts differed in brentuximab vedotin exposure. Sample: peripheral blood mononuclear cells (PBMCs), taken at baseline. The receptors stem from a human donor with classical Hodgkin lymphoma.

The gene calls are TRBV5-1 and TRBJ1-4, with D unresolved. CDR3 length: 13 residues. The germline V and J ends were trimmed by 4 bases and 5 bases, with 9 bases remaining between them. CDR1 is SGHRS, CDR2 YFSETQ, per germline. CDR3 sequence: CASSVRRNEKLFF. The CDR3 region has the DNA TGCGCCAGCAGCGTCCGACGGAATGAAAAACTGTTTTTT.

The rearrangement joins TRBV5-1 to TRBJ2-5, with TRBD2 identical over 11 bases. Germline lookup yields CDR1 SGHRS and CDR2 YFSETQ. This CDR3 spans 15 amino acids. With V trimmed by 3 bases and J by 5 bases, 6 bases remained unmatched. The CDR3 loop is CASSSTSGDGETQYF. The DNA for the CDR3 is TGCGCCAGCAGCTCGACTAGCGGGGATGGGGAGACCCAGTACTTC. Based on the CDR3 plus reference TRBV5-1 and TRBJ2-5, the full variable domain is KAGVTQTPRYLIKTRGQQVTLSCSPISGHRSVSWYQQTPGQGLQFLFEYFSETQRNKGNFPGRFSGRQFSNSRSEMNVSTLELGDSALYLCASSSTSGDGETQYFGPGTRLLVL.

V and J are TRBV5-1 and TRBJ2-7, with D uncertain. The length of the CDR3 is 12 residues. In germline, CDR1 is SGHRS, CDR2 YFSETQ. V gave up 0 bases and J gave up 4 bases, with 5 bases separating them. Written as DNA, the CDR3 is TGCGCCAGCAGCTTGGGTCAGTACGAGCAGTACTTC. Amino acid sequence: CASSLGQYEQYF.

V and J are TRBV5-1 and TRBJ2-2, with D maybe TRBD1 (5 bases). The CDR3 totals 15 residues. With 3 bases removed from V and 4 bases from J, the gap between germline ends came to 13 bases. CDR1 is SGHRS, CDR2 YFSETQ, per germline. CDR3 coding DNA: TGCGCCAGCAGCTCCACGGACATGGTCACCGGGGAGCTGTTTTTT. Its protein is CASSSTDMVTGELFF.

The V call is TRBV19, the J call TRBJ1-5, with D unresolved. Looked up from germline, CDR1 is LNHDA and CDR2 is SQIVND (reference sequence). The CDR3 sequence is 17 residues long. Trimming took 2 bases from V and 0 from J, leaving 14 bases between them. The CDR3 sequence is CASSILSGRDSNQPQHF. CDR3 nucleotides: TGTGCCAGTAGTATATTATCCGGACGGGATAGCAATCAGCCCCAGCATTTT.

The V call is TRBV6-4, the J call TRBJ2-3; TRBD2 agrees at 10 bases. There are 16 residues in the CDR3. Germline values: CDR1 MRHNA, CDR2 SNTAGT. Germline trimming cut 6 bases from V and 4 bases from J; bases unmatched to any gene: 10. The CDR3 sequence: CASSQVGTSAPDTQYF. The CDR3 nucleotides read TGTGCCAGCAGCCAGGTGGGGACTAGCGCTCCAGATACGCAGTATTTT.

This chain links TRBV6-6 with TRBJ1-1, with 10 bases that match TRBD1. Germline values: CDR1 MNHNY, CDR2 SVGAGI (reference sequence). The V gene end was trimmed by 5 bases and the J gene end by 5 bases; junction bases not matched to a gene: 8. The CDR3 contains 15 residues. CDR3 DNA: TGTGCCAGCAGTCCCACCCCGGGACAGGGGACTGAAGCTTTCTTT. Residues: CASSPTPGQGTEAFF.

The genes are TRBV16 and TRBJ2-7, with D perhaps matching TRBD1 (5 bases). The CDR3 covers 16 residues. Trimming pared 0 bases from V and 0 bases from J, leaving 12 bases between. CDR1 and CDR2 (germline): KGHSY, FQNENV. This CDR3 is CASSQSPPGHSYEQYF. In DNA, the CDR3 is TGTGCCAGCAGCCAATCCCCCCCAGGACACTCCTACGAGCAGTACTTC. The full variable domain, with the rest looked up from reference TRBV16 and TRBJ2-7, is GEEVAQTPKHLVRGEGQKAKLYCAPIKGHSYVFWYQQVLKNEFKFLISFQNENVFDETGMPKERFSAKCLPNSPCSLEIQATKLEDSAVYFCASSQSPPGHSYEQYFGPGTRLTVT.

The CDR3 bases are TGTGCCAGCAGCTCGGTGGGAGGGAGCACTGAAGCTTTCTTT. Amino acid sequence: CASSSVGGSTEAFF. The chain recombines TRBV5-4 with TRBJ1-1; D is ambiguous. The V end was cut by 3 bases, the J end by 4 bases, with 13 bases between. Germline V gene lookup returns CDR1 SGHNT and CDR2 YYREEE (reference sequence). This CDR3 comprises 14 residues.

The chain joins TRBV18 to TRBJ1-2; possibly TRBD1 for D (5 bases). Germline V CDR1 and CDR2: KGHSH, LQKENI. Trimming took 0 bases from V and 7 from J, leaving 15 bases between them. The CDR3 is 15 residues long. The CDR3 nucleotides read TGTGCCAGCTCACCACCGTCGCAGGGTGTCCGTGGCTACACCTTC. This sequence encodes CASSPPSQGVRGYTF.